Following are 3 T cell receptor beta chains from one sample sequenced in a study of post-analysis software for immune sequencing data. General observations from the study: TRBV segments more frequent in patients than in controls numbered five and included TRBV5-6, TRBV5-1 and TRBV20-1.

No cognate antigen is known for these TCRs. TCR beta cDNA libraries included unique molecular identifiers. TCRdb ran MiXCR on the PCR reads and lists one entry per CDR3 protein. The repertoire holds about 540,000 distinct CDR3 sequences, around a third seen once, with about 6% in the top ten. Sequences were obtained from blood. These receptors were taken from a girl under 18 with multiple sclerosis.

A few counts support this clonotype. This sequence joins TRBV9 and TRBJ2-7; 13 bases line up with TRBD2. The DNA end is a closer match to TRBJ2-5, so the J assignment may be wrong. The germline gives CDR1 SGDLS, CDR2 YYNGEE. This CDR3 is built from 16 residues. The CDR3: CASSVGLAGGMETQYF. The CDR3 DNA is TGTGCCAGCAGCGTAGGACTAGCGGGGGGTATGGAGACCCAGTACTTC.

The chain is built from TRBV15 and TRBJ2-3; a possible D gene is TRBD1 (5 bases). V lost 2 bases and J 3 bases, leaving 9 bases between the germline ends. The CDR3 is made up of 14 amino acids. Germline CDR1 reads LNHNV; CDR2 reads YYDKDF (reference sequence). The CDR3 reads CATSRWGETDTQYF. The CDR3, as DNA: TGTGCCACCAGCAGATGGGGCGAGACAGATACGCAGTATTTT.

This clonotype was seen a few times. The V and J genes are TRBV14 and TRBJ2-1; D is undetermined. The germline gives CDR1 SGHDN, CDR2 FVKESK. This CDR3 comprises 12 residues. Trimming removed 6 bases at V and 6 bases at J, with 9 bases between. In nucleotides, the CDR3 is TGTGCCAGCAGACCCTCGGGCAATGAGCAGTTCTTC. Translation gives CASRPSGNEQFF.